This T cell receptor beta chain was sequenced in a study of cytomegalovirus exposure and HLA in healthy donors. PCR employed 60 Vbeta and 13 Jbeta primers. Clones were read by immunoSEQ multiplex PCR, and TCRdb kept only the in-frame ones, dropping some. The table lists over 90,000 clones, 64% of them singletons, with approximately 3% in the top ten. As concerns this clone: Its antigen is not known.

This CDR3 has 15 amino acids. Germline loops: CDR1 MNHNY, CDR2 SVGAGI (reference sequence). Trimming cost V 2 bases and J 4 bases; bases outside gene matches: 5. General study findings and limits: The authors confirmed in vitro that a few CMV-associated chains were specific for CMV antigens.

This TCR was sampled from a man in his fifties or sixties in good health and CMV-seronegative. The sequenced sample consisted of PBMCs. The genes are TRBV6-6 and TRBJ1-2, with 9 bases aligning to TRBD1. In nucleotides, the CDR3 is TGTGCCAGCAGTTACATACAGGGGGCGGCCTATGGCTACACCTTC. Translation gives CASSYIQGAAYGYTF.